This T cell receptor (beta chain) was recorded in a study of cytomegalovirus exposure and HLA in healthy donors. Each donor was nominally healthy when sampled (though unrecorded immune exposures were likely). The PCR was carried out with 60 Vbeta primers and 13 Jbeta primers. Here immunoSEQ multiplex PCR was the method, and the copy in TCRdb shows in-frame clones only, minus some. The table has over 100,000 clones, roughly 82% seen once. The CDR3 spans 12 residues. The ends were cut back, 1 base at V and 5 bases at J, with 6 bases in the middle. CDR1 and CDR2 (germline): SGHAT, FQNNGV. Notes on this clone: Its antigen is still unknown.

Overall study results and limits: The study recorded about 150 TCR beta chains that were cytomegalovirus-associated. TCR beta sequences reportedly predicted most subjects' HLA-A and HLA-B alleles accurately. Later work found most CMV-associated TCR beta chains apparently HLA-restricted.

The chain recombines TRBV11-2 with TRBJ2-7; D gene ambiguous. The receptor was derived from a man aged 40-50 years in good health and CMV-seropositive. Sequencing input: PBMCs. The DNA for the CDR3 is TGTGCCAGCAGCTTAGGTCCCAACGAGCAGTACTTC. Residues: CASSLGPNEQYF.